This T cell receptor beta chain appears in the sequencing data of a study of blood T cell repertoires in COVID-19. For the study at large: The samples span acute and convalescent COVID-19 from the United States, Italy and Spain.

Measured with immunoSEQ multiplex PCR; TCRdb has only the in-frame clones, and not every one. The table shows over 150,000 clones, with 87% occurring only once. J was trimmed by 5 bases and V by 4 bases; bases with no gene match: 9. Germline CDR1 and CDR2: LNHDA and SQIVND (reference sequence). CDR3 length: 15 amino acids. This chain links TRBV19 with TRBJ2-7; the match to TRBD1 covers 9 bases. Sequenced sample: peripheral blood. The clonotype comes from a woman aged 70-85 years with COVID-19, enrolled during active disease. The CDR3 coding sequence is TGTGCCAGTAGTACAGGACAGGGGAGGAGGAACGAGCAGTACTTC. This gives the protein CASSTGQGRRNEQYF.